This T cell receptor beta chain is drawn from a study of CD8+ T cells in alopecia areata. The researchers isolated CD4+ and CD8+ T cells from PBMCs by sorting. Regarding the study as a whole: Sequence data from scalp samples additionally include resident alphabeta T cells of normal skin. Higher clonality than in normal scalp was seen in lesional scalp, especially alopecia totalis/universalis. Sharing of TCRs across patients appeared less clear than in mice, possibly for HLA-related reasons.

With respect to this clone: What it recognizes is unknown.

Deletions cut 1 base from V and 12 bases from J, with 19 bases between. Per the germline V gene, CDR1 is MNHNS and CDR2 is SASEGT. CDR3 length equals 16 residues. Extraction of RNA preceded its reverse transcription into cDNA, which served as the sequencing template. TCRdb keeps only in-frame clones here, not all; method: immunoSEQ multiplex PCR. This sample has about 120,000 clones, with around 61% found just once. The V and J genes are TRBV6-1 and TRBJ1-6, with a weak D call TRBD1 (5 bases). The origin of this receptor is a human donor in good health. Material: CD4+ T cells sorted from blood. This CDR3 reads CASSEGFRGMSGPLHF. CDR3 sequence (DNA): TGTGCCAGCAGTGAAGGGTTTAGGGGTATGAGTGGACCCCTCCACTTT.